The T cell receptor (beta chain) under discussion was sequenced for a study of blood T cell repertoires in COVID-19. V was clipped by 9 bases and J by 0 bases, with 11 bases between them. Germline CDR1 reads SNHLY; CDR2 reads FYNNEI. This CDR3 is 13 amino acids long. This clone has a handful of counts. Sequencing used immunoSEQ multiplex PCR; TCRdb keeps in-frame clones, though not all of them. Of about 210,000 clones listed, 88% are singletons. The sequenced material came from peripheral blood. The clonotype originates from a man aged 18 to 35 with active or convalescent COVID-19. The gene calls are TRBV2 and TRBJ1-1, with a tentative D call TRBD1 (6 bases). The CDR3 DNA follows: TGTGCCAGTTTGGACAGCATGAACACTGAAGCTTTCTTT. Protein sequence: CASLDSMNTEAFF.